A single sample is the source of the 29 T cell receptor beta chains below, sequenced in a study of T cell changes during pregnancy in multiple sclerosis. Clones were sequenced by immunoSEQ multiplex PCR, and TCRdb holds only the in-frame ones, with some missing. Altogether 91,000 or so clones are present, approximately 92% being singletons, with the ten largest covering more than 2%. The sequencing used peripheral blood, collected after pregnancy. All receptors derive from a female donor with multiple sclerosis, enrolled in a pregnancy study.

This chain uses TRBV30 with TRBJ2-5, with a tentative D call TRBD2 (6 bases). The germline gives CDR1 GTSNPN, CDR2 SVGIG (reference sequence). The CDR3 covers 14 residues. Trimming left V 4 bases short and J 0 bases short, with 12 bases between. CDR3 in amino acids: CAWNPGTDQETQYF. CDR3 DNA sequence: TGTGCCTGGAATCCCGGGACTGACCAAGAGACCCAGTACTTC.

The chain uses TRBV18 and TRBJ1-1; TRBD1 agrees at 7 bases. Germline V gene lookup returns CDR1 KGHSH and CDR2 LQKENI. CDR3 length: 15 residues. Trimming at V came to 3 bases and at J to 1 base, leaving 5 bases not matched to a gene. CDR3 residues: CASSPPGQQNTEAFF. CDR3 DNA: TGTGCCAGCTCACCTCCGGGACAGCAGAACACTGAAGCTTTCTTT.

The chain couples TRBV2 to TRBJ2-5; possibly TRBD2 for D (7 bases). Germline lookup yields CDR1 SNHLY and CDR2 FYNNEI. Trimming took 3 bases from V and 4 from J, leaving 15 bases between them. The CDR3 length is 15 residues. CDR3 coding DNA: TGTGCCAGCAGTGACCGTCGGGGAGGGGGAGAGACCCAGTACTTC. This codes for CASSDRRGGGETQYF. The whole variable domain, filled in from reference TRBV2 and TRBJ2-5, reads EPEVTQTPSHQVTQMGQEVILRCVPISNHLYFYWYRQILGQKVEFLVSFYNNEISEKSEIFDDQFSVERPDGSNFTLKIRSTKLEDSAMYFCASSDRRGGGETQYFGPGTRLLVL.

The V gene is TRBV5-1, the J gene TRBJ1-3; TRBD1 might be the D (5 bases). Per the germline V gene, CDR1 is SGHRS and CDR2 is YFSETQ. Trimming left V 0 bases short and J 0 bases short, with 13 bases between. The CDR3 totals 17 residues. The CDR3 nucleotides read TGCGCCAGCAGCTTGGAAGTTATGGGGGGCTCTGGAAACACCATATATTTT. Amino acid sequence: CASSLEVMGGSGNTIYF. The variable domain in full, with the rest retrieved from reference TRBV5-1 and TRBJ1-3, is KAGVTQTPRYLIKTRGQQVTLSCSPISGHRSVSWYQQTPGQGLQFLFEYFSETQRNKGNFPGRFSGRQFSNSRSEMNVSTLELGDSALYLCASSLEVMGGSGNTIYFGEGSWLTVV.

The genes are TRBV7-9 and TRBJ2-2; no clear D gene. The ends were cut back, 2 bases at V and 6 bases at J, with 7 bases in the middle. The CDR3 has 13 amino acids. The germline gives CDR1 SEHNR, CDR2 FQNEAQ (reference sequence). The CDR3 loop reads CASSLPGSGELFF. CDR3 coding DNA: TGTGCCAGCAGCTTACCCGGGTCCGGGGAGCTGTTTTTT. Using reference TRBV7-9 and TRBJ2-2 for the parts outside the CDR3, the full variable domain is DTGVSQNPRHKITKRGQNVTFRCDPISEHNRLYWYRQTLGQGPEFLTYFQNEAQLEKSRLLSDRFSAERPKGSFSTLEIQRTEQGDSAMYLCASSLPGSGELFFGEGSRLTVL.

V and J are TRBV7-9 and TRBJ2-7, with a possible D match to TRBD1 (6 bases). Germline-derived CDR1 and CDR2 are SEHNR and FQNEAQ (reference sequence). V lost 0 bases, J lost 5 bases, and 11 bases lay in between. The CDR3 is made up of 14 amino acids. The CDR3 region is CASSLADRRDEQYF. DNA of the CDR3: TGTGCCAGCAGCTTAGCCGACAGGCGGGACGAGCAGTACTTC. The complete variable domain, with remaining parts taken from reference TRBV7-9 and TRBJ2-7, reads DTGVSQNPRHKITKRGQNVTFRCDPISEHNRLYWYRQTLGQGPEFLTYFQNEAQLEKSRLLSDRFSAERPKGSFSTLEIQRTEQGDSAMYLCASSLADRRDEQYFGPGTRLTVT.

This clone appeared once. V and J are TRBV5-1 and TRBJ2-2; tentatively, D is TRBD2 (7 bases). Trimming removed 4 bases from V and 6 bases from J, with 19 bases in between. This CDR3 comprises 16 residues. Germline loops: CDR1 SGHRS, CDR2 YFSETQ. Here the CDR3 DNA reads TGCGCCAGCAGCGACTTTCGGGGGGCTTATCCCGGGGAGCTGTTTTTT. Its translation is CASSDFRGAYPGELFF. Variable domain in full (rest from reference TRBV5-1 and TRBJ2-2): KAGVTQTPRYLIKTRGQQVTLSCSPISGHRSVSWYQQTPGQGLQFLFEYFSETQRNKGNFPGRFSGRQFSNSRSEMNVSTLELGDSALYLCASSDFRGAYPGELFFGEGSRLTVL.

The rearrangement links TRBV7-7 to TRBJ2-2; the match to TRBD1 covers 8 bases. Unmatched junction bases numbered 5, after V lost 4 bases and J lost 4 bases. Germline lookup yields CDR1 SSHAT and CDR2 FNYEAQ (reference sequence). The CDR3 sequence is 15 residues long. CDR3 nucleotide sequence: TGTGCCAGCAGCTCGGGACAGGCGGGCACCGGGGAGCTGTTTTTT. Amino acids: CASSSGQAGTGELFF.

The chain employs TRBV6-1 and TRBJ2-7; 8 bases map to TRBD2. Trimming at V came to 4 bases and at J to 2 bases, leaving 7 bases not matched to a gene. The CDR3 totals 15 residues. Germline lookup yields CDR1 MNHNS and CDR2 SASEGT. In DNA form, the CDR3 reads TGTGCCAGCAGTGGACTAGCGATTTTTACCTACGAGCAGTACTTC. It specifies CASSGLAIFTYEQYF.

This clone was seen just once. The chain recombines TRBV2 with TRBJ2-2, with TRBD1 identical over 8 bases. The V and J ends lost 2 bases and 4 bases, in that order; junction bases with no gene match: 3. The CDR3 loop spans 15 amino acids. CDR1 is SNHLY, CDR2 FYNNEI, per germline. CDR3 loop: CASSEQGATTGELFF. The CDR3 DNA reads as TGTGCCAGCAGTGAACAGGGGGCGACCACCGGGGAGCTGTTTTTT.

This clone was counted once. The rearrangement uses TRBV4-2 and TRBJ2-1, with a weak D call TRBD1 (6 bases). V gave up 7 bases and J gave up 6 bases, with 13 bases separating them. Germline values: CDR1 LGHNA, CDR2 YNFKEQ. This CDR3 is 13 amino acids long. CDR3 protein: CASTLLQGNEQFF. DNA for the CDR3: TGTGCCAGCACCCTCTTACAGGGCAATGAGCAGTTCTTC.

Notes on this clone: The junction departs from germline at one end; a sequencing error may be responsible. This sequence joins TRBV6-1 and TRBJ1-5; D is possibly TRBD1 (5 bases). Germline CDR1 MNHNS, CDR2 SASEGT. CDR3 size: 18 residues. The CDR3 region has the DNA TGTGCCAGCAGCGAAGAGACAAGAAGACAGTATAGCAATCAGCCCCAGCATTTT. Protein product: CASSEETRRQYSNQPQHF.

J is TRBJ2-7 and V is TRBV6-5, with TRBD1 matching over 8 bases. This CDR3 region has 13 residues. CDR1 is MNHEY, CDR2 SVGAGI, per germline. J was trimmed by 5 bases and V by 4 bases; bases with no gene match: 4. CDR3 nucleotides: TGTGCCAGCAGTTCCGGACAGGGAGACGAGCAGTACTTC. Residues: CASSSGQGDEQYF.

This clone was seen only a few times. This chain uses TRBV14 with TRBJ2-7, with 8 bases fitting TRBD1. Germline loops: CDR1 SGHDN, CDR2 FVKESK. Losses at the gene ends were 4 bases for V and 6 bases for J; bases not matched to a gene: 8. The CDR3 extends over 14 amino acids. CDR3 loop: CASSPRQGQGEQYF. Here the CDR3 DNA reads TGTGCCAGCAGCCCCCGACAGGGGCAGGGCGAGCAGTACTTC.

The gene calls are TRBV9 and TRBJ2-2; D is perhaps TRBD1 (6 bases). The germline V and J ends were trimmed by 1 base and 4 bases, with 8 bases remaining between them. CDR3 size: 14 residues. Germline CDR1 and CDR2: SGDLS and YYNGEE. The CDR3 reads CASSVTRGTGELFF. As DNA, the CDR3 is TGTGCCAGCAGCGTAACCAGGGGCACCGGGGAGCTGTTTTTT.

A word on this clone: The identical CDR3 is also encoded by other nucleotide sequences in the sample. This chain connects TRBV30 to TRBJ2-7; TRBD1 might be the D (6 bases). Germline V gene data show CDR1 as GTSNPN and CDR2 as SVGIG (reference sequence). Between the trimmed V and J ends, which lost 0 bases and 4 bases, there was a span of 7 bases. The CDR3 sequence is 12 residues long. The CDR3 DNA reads TGTGCCTGGAGTGTACAGGGATACGAGCAGTACTTC. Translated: CAWSVQGYEQYF.

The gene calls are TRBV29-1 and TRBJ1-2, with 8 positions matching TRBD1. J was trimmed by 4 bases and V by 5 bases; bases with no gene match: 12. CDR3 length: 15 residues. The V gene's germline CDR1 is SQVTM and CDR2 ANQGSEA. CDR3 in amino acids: CSVQGSGQDSYGYTF. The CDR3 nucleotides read TGCAGCGTTCAAGGGTCGGGACAGGACTCCTATGGCTACACCTTC.

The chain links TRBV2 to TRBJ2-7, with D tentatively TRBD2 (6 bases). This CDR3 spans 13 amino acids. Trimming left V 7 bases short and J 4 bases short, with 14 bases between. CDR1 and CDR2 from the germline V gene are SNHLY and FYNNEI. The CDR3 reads CASKGVGGYEQYF. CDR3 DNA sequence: TGTGCCAGCAAAGGGGTGGGGGGTTACGAGCAGTACTTC.

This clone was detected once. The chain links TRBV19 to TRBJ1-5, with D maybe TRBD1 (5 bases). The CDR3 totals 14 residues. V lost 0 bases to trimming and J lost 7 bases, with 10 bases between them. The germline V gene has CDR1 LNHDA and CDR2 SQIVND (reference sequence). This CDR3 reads CASSIEAGDQPQHF. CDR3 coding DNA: TGTGCCAGTAGTATAGAGGCGGGGGACCAGCCCCAGCATTTT.

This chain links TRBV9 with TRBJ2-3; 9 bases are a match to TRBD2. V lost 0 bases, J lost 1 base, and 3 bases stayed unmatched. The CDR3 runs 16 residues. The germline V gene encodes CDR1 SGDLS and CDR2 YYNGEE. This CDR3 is CASSVGPSGGTDTQYF. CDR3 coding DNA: TGTGCCAGCAGCGTAGGTCCTAGCGGGGGCACAGATACGCAGTATTTT. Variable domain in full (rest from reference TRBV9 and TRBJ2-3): DSGVTQTPKHLITATGQRVTLRCSPRSGDLSVYWYQQSLDQGLQFLIQYYNGEERAKGNILERFSAQQFPDLHSELNLSSLELGDSALYFCASSVGPSGGTDTQYFGPGTRLTVL.

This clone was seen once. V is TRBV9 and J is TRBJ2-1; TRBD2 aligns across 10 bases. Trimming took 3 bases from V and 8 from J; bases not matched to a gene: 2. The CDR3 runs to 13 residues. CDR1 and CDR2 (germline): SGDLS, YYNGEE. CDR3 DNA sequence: TGTGCCAGCAGCGATAGCGGGGGGCATGAGCAGTTCTTC. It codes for CASSDSGGHEQFF. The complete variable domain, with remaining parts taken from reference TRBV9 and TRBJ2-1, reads DSGVTQTPKHLITATGQRVTLRCSPRSGDLSVYWYQQSLDQGLQFLIQYYNGEERAKGNILERFSAQQFPDLHSELNLSSLELGDSALYFCASSDSGGHEQFFGPGTRLTVL.

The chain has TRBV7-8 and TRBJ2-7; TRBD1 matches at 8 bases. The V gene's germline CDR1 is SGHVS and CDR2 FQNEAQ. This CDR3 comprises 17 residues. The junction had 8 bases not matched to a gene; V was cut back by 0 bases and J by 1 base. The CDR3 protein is CASSLAFRTGFSYEQYF. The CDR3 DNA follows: TGTGCCAGCAGCTTAGCTTTCAGGACAGGGTTTTCCTACGAGCAGTACTTC. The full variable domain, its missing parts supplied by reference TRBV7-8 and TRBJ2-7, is GAGVSQSPRYKVAKRGQDVALRCDPISGHVSLFWYQQALGQGPEFLTYFQNEAQLDKSGLPSDRFFAERPEGSVSTLKIQRTQQEDSAVYLCASSLAFRTGFSYEQYFGPGTRLTVT.

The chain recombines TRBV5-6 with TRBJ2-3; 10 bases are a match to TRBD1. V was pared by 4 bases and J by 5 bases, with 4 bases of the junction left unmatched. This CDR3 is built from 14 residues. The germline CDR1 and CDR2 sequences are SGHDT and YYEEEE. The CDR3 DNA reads TGTGCCAGCAGCGGGACAGGGGTAATAGATACGCAGTATTTT. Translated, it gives CASSGTGVIDTQYF.

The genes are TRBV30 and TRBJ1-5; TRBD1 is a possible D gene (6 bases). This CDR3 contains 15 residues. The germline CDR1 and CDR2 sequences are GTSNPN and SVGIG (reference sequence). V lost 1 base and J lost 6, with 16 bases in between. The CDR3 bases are TGTGCCTGGAGTGATCCAGGGGTAAGGGTTCAGCCCCAGCATTTT. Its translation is CAWSDPGVRVQPQHF.

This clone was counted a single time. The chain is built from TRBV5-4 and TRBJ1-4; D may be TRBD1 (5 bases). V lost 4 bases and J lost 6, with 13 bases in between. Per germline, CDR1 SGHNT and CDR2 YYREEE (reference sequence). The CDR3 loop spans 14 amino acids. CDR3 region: CASSGGGIDEKLFF. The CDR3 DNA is TGTGCCAGCAGCGGGGGAGGAATCGATGAAAAACTGTTTTTT.

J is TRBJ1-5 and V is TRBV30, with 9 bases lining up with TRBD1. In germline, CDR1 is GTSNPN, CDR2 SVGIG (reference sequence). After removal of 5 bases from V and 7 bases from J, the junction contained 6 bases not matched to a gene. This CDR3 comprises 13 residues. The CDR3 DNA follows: TGTGCCTGGTCACAGGGGGCCAGCCAGCCCCAGCATTTT. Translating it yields CAWSQGASQPQHF.

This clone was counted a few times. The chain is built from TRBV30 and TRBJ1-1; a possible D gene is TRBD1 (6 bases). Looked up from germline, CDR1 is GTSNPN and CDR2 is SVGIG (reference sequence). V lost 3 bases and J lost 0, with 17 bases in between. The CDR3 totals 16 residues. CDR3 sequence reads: CAWRRAGVLMNTEAFF. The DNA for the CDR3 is TGTGCCTGGAGACGGGCAGGGGTACTCATGAACACTGAAGCTTTCTTT. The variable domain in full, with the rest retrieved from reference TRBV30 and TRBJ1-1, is SQTIHQWPATLVQPVGSPLSLECTVEGTSNPNLYWYRQAAGRGLQLLFYSVGIGQISSEVPQNLSASRPQDRQFILSSKKLLLSDSGFYLCAWRRAGVLMNTEAFFGQGTRLTVV.

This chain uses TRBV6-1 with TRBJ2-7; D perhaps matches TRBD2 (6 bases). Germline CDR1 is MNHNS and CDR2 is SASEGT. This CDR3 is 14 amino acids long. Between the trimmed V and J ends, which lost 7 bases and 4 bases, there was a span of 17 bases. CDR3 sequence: CASITDGGIYEQYF. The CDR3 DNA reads TGTGCCAGCATTACGGACGGCGGGATTTACGAGCAGTACTTC.

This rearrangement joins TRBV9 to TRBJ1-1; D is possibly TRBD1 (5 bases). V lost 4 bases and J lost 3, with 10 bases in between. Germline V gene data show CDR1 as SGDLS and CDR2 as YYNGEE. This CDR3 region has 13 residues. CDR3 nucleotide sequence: TGTGCCAGCAGCAAAGAACAGGACACTGAAGCTTTCTTT. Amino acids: CASSKEQDTEAFF.